These 3 T cell receptor beta chains were sequenced from one sample in a study of blood T cell repertoires in COVID-19. Produced via immunoSEQ multiplex PCR; TCRdb's table is partial and in-frame only. Of tens of thousands of clones detected, approximately 81% appear once; the ten largest clones hold roughly 15%. Material: peripheral blood. These receptors were obtained from a human donor with acute or convalescent COVID-19. The donor label of this sample is uncertain.

This clone came up once. V and J are TRBV6-2 or TRBV6-3 and TRBJ1-1; D is possibly TRBD1 (6 bases). The germline gives CDR1 MNHEY, CDR2 SVGEGT. V was trimmed by 4 bases and J by 0 bases, leaving 12 bases between them. The CDR3 length is 15 residues. The CDR3 protein is CASSWGLGVNTEAFF. Written as DNA, the CDR3 is TGTGCCAGCAGTTGGGGGCTGGGCGTGAACACTGAAGCTTTCTTT.

For this clone: A read error may account for a junction end that differs from germline. The chain combines TRBV28 with TRBJ2-4; 9 bases are shared with TRBD1. The CDR3 contains 15 residues. Per the germline V gene, CDR1 is MDHEN and CDR2 is SYDVKM. CDR3 nucleotide sequence: TGTGCCAGCCAGCAAGGAGGGGGACAGGGACCATTTTGGGACTTC. This translates into CASQQGGGQGPFWDF.

This clone was observed a single time. The chain has TRBV4-2 and TRBJ2-6, with TRBD2 matching over 7 bases. V lost 0 bases to trimming and J lost 4 bases; unmatched junction nucleotides: 9. This CDR3 has 18 amino acids. The germline gives CDR1 LGHNA, CDR2 YNFKEQ. CDR3 region: CASSQDKLVGRGANVLTF. Here the CDR3 DNA reads TGTGCCAGCAGCCAAGATAAATTAGTCGGGAGGGGGGCCAACGTCCTGACTTTC.